A single sample is the source of the 26 T cell receptor beta chains below, sequenced in a study of T cell repertoires in cytomegalovirus infection. TCRdb analysed the reads with MiXCR anew, one entry per CDR3 protein. Of 640,000 or so distinct CDR3 sequences in the sample, around a third were seen once. Antigens of these TCRs are unknown. The material sequenced was cultured PBMCs, taken from culture after CMV antigen stimulation. The source of these receptors is a human donor in good health (CMV status not recorded). Some clones in this sample may be carry-over from other donors' samples.

The rearrangement joins TRBV20-1 to TRBJ1-2, with D tentatively TRBD1 (5 bases). CDR1 and CDR2 from the germline V gene are DFQATT and SNEGSKA (reference sequence). There are 15 residues in the CDR3. Trimming cost V 0 bases and J 4 bases, with 15 bases left between them. The CDR3 region has the DNA TGCAGTGCTAGAGATGGAAGGGACCTGGTCTATGGCTACACCTTC. It yields the protein CSARDGRDLVYGYTF.

This chain uses TRBV11-2 with TRBJ2-1; D remains ambiguous. The CDR3 is made up of 17 amino acids. Trimming pared 4 bases from V and 0 bases from J, leaving 16 bases between. CDR1 is SGHAT and CDR2 is FQNNGV in the germline V gene. The CDR3 spells CASSSYLGRSSYNEQFF. The DNA of the CDR3 is TGTGCCAGCAGCTCCTACTTGGGCAGGAGCTCCTACAATGAGCAGTTCTTC. Full variable domain (rest looked up from reference TRBV11-2 and TRBJ2-1): EAGVAQSPRYKIIEKRQSVAFWCNPISGHATLYWYQQILGQGPKLLIQFQNNGVVDDSQLPKDRFSAERLKGVDSTLKIQPAKLEDSAVYLCASSSYLGRSSYNEQFFGPGTRLTVL.

This clonotype was seen at least ten times. V usage is TRBV7-2 and J usage is TRBJ2-7, with 9 bases identical to TRBD1. This CDR3 is 14 amino acids long. V lost 4 bases to trimming and J lost 2 bases; unmatched junction nucleotides: 3. Germline CDR1 and CDR2: SGHTA and FQGNSA. The CDR3 bases are TGTGCCAGCAGCTCGGACAGGGGCCCCTACGAGCAGTACTTC. Translated: CASSSDRGPYEQYF.

The CDR3 coding sequence is TGTGCCAGCAGCTTCATACAGGGGGCTATGAACACTGAAGCTTTCTTT. Protein sequence: CASSFIQGAMNTEAFF. The J gene is TRBJ1-1, the V gene TRBV7-6; TRBD1 aligns across 9 bases. Germline V lookup: CDR1 SGHVS, CDR2 FNYEAQ. The V gene end was trimmed by 3 bases and the J gene end by 0 bases; junction bases not matched to a gene: 5. This CDR3 contains 16 residues.

The rearrangement links TRBV25-1 to TRBJ2-7; a possible D gene is TRBD2 (6 bases). Germline V gene sequence: CDR1 MGHDK, CDR2 SYGVNS. CDR3 size: 14 residues. Trimming pared 3 bases from V and 5 bases from J, leaving 14 bases between. The CDR3: CASSDIGGIHEQYF. Written as DNA, the CDR3 is TGTGCCAGCAGTGACATCGGAGGGATCCACGAGCAGTACTTC.

In this sample, this clonotype turned up a few times. V is TRBV7-2 and J is TRBJ2-5; tentative D call: TRBD1 (6 bases). V was trimmed by 4 bases and J by 0 bases, leaving 9 bases between them. CDR1 is SGHTA, CDR2 FQGNSA, per germline. The CDR3 extends over 14 amino acids. The CDR3 loop is CASSSRDNQETQYF. DNA for the CDR3: TGTGCCAGCAGCTCCCGGGACAACCAAGAGACCCAGTACTTC.

The gene calls are TRBV29-1 and TRBJ2-1; 11 bases fit TRBD2. The V and J ends lost 7 bases and 7 bases, in that order; junction bases with no gene match: 9. The CDR3 extends over 14 amino acids. Germline lookup yields CDR1 SQVTM and CDR2 ANQGSEA. The CDR3: CSADLRTSGNEQFF. CDR3 coding DNA: TGCAGCGCCGACTTGCGGACTAGCGGGAATGAGCAGTTCTTC.

This clonotype showed up many times. The chain links TRBV7-2 to TRBJ2-3, with 7 bases fitting TRBD2. There are 16 residues in the CDR3. Germline values: CDR1 SGHTA, CDR2 FQGNSA. J was trimmed by 4 bases and V by 2 bases; bases with no gene match: 9. The CDR3 DNA is TGTGCCAGCAGCTTATCCTCCAGGGCGGGAGCAGATACGCAGTATTTT. The encoded protein is CASSLSSRAGADTQYF.

The chain has TRBV29-1 and TRBJ1-1, with 8 bases that match TRBD1. The ends lost 0 bases at V and 1 base at J; junction bases unmatched: 4. CDR3 length: 15 residues. Looked up from germline, CDR1 is SQVTM and CDR2 is ANQGSEA. The CDR3, as DNA: TGCAGCGTTGAAGATCTTCAGGGGGCGAACACTGAAGCTTTCTTT. It codes for CSVEDLQGANTEAFF.

This clonotype has more than one count but fewer than ten. V gene TRBV4-1 combines with J gene TRBJ2-1, with a possible D match to TRBD2 (6 bases). The CDR3 sequence is 17 residues long. CDR1 and CDR2 (germline): MGHRA, YSYEKL. V was shortened by 1 base and J by 1 base, with 14 bases between the two germline ends. This CDR3 is CASSQANMGLSYNEQFF. DNA of the CDR3: TGCGCCAGCAGCCAAGCCAACATGGGACTTTCCTACAATGAGCAGTTCTTC.

The rearrangement links TRBV2 to TRBJ2-2; possible D gene TRBD1, 5 bases. V was clipped by 6 bases and J by 1 base, with 6 bases between them. Germline CDR1 SNHLY, CDR2 FYNNEI. The CDR3 covers 13 residues. The chain's CDR3 is CASRTENTGELFF. For the CDR3, the DNA is TGTGCCAGCAGGACAGAGAACACCGGGGAGCTGTTTTTT.

This clonotype has more than one count but fewer than ten. The rearrangement uses TRBV7-2 and TRBJ1-6; D not resolved. The germline gives CDR1 SGHTA, CDR2 FQGNSA. The CDR3 totals 15 residues. V was pared by 2 bases and J by 5 bases, with 10 bases between. The CDR3 protein is CASSLRGSDNSPLHF. The CDR3 DNA sequence: TGTGCCAGCAGCTTACGGGGAAGCGATAATTCACCCCTCCACTTT.

This clonotype was detected only a few times. The chain uses TRBV7-2 and TRBJ2-7, with D possibly TRBD2 on 6 matching bases. Germline V lookup: CDR1 SGHTA, CDR2 FQGNSA. The CDR3 is made up of 15 amino acids. Trimming removed 0 bases at V and 3 bases at J, with 12 bases between. The CDR3 coding sequence is TGTGCCAGCAGCTTAGCCCCAGGGACTTACTACGAGCAGTACTTC. Translating it yields CASSLAPGTYYEQYF.

The rearrangement uses TRBV5-8 and TRBJ1-5, with TRBD1 as a possible D gene (6 bases). Trimming removed 4 bases at V and 3 bases at J, with 14 bases between. CDR1 and CDR2 from the germline V gene are SGHTS and YDEGEE. The CDR3 is 15 amino acids. As DNA, the CDR3 is TGTGCCAGCAGCGCATACGGACAGTACAATCAGCCCCAGCATTTT. Translation gives CASSAYGQYNQPQHF.

This clonotype was found a few times. The chain is built from TRBV7-9 and TRBJ2-3; the D is unclear. Germline assignment: CDR1 SEHNR and CDR2 FQNEAQ (reference sequence). Trimming took off 11 bases at V and 2 bases at J, with 14 bases between the two ends. This CDR3 comprises 13 residues. DNA of the CDR3: TGTGCCCCATCTAGGATCGACACAGATACGCAGTATTTT. This codes for CAPSRIDTDTQYF.

This rearrangement joins TRBV9 to TRBJ2-1, with D possibly TRBD2 on 6 matching bases. V lost 4 bases to trimming and J lost 4 bases, with 24 bases between them. CDR1 and CDR2 (germline): SGDLS, YYNGEE. This CDR3 spans 18 amino acids. The CDR3 sequence: CASSPTGPRTTEYNEQFF. The CDR3 nucleotides read TGTGCCAGCAGCCCCACCGGTCCGAGGACTACCGAATACAATGAGCAGTTCTTC.

The CDR3 region is CASNGPGISGNTIYF. The CDR3 bases are TGTGCCAGCAATGGCCCGGGAATCTCTGGAAACACCATATATTTT. This chain connects TRBV12-3 or TRBV12-4 to TRBJ1-3; no reliable D call. Trimming removed 7 bases from V and 0 bases from J, with 13 bases in between. There are 15 residues in the CDR3.

This CDR3 is CASSPVRMNTEAFF. CDR3 bases: TGCGCCAGCAGCCCGGTCCGGATGAACACTGAAGCTTTCTTT. The gene calls are TRBV5-1 and TRBJ1-1; D is unclear. Germline assignment: CDR1 SGHRS and CDR2 YFSETQ. Trimming removed 4 bases from V and 0 bases from J, with 10 bases in between. CDR3 size: 14 residues.

The J gene is TRBJ2-7, the V gene TRBV19, with 10 bases fitting TRBD2. This CDR3 has 15 residues. Per the germline V gene, CDR1 is LNHDA and CDR2 is SQIVND (reference sequence). The V gene end was trimmed by 5 bases and the J gene end by 3 bases; junction bases not matched to a gene: 7. CDR3: CASSLSGGIFYEQYF. The DNA for the CDR3 is TGTGCCAGTAGTCTTAGCGGGGGGATTTTCTACGAGCAGTACTTC.

This clonotype has only a few counts. The chain couples TRBV10-3 to TRBJ1-3, with D unresolved. V was shortened by 4 bases and J by 3 bases, with 1 base between the two germline ends. The CDR3 consists of 11 residues. Per the germline V gene, CDR1 is ENHRY and CDR2 is SYGVKD. The CDR3 is CAISGGNTIYF. CDR3 DNA sequence: TGTGCCATCAGTGGTGGAAACACCATATATTTT.

This clonotype has a count of ten or more. J is TRBJ1-6 and V is TRBV12-3 or TRBV12-4; 7 nucleotides align to TRBD1. V shed 8 bases and J 5 bases; nucleotides not matched to a gene: 6. The CDR3 has 14 amino acids. The CDR3 region is CASSRGQDNSPLHF. Written as DNA, the CDR3 is TGTGCCAGCTCGAGGGGGCAGGATAATTCACCCCTCCACTTT.

This chain uses TRBV6-1 with TRBJ1-1; no firm D call. The CDR3 is made up of 13 amino acids. V lost 7 bases to trimming and J lost 1 base, with 10 bases between them. Germline loops: CDR1 MNHNS, CDR2 SASEGT. Here the CDR3 reads CASTSTRNTEAFF. The CDR3 DNA sequence: TGTGCCAGCACGTCGACACGGAACACTGAAGCTTTCTTT.

This clonotype occurred once. An end of the junction differs from the germline gene, which may be a read error. The V call is TRBV7-9, the J call TRBJ2-1, with 7 bases that match TRBD2. Per germline, CDR1 SEHNR and CDR2 FQNEAQ (reference sequence). CDR3 length: 17 residues. CDR3 in amino acids: CACRPRASGISYNEQFF. CDR3 in DNA: TGTGCCTGCAGGCCTCGCGCAAGCGGGATCTCCTACAATGAGCAGTTCTTC.

Concerning this clonotype itself: One end of the junction fails to match germline, which may point to a read error. The J gene is TRBJ2-7, the V gene TRBV7-2; no clear D. CDR1 is SGHTA, CDR2 FQGNSA, per germline. The CDR3 length is 13 residues. The DNA for the CDR3 is TGTGCCAACAGCAAAGCCTTGATGATCGAGCAGTACTTC. It yields the protein CANSKALMIEQYF.

V usage is TRBV5-6 and J usage is TRBJ1-2; TRBD1 is a possible D gene (5 bases). The CDR3 consists of 14 residues. Germline CDR1 SGHDT, CDR2 YYEEEE. Trimming shortened V by 5 bases and J by 2 bases, and 13 bases separated the two germline ends. CDR3 region: CASRPTPGNYGYTF. The DNA for the CDR3 is TGTGCCAGCAGACCTACTCCAGGGAACTATGGCTACACCTTC. The whole variable domain, filled in from reference TRBV5-6 and TRBJ1-2, reads DAGVTQSPTHLIKTRGQQVTLRCSPKSGHDTVSWYQQALGQGPQFIFQYYEEEERQRGNFPDRFSGHQFPNYSSELNVNALLLGDSALYLCASRPTPGNYGYTFGSGTRLTVV.

This chain links TRBV28 with TRBJ2-3; 9 nucleotides align to TRBD2. Trimming cost V 2 bases and J 6 bases; bases outside gene matches: 6. Germline-derived CDR1 and CDR2 are MDHEN and SYDVKM. The CDR3 loop spans 15 amino acids. The CDR3 sequence: CASSLGGGARDTQYF. CDR3 in DNA: TGTGCCAGCAGTTTAGGCGGGGGGGCCCGGGATACGCAGTATTTT. Drawing the rest from reference TRBV28 and TRBJ2-3, the complete variable domain is DVKVTQSSRYLVKRTGEKVFLECVQDMDHENMFWYRQDPGLGLRLIYFSYDVKMKEKGDIPEGYSVSREKKERFSLILESASTNQTSMYLCASSLGGGARDTQYFGPGTRLTVL.